This T cell receptor beta chain originates from a study of shared clonotypes between healthy human individuals (dated by TCRdb to the early 2020s). With regard to the full study: A few men and a couple of women, aged 18 to 49 years, made up the cohort. Per donor, three plates each were used for CD4 naive and CD4 memory, two for CD8 naive, and one for CD8 memory. The study deeply sequenced blood TCR repertoires of five healthy adults to estimate repertoire size and the extent of clonotype sharing between individuals. To increase sequencing depth and limit assay-specific biases, different laboratories used diverse techniques to prepare libraries and sequence TCR repertoires. Per donor, leukapheresis produced somewhere between about 0.9 and 9.5 billion PBMCs.

In regard to this clone: No antigen is known for it. No much larger clone exists at a distance of one base, and base qualities are not known.

Using the deep immunoSEQ assay, multiplex PCR amplified TCR CDR3 regions from genomic DNA. Extracted genomic DNA from each cell subset was distributed evenly across all wells of several immunoSEQ 96-well plates, and each plate was treated as a replicate. For sorted subsets, about 220 ng of genomic DNA, equivalent to roughly 33,000 T cell genomes, went into each replicate PCR. The purified libraries were quantified using a Qubit 3.0 fluorometer, sized with a Bioanalyzer 2100, and then quantified again using the KAPA Library Quantification kit. Every immunoSEQ 96-well plate was sequenced on a dedicated single-read 150-cycle Illumina NextSeq 550 flow cell. Per the source publication's procedure: Because the immunoSEQ output included only junctional sequences and no quality scores, the filtering could not be the same as the filtering used for full-length reads. Sequences were annotated with PyIR, a Python wrapper for IgBLAST v1.9, and V/J genes and CDR3 were assigned using IMGT germline references. Reads were removed for weak V/J assignments (E-value above 1e-6), missing CDR3, stop codons, out-of-frame junctions, or ambiguous translated residues. V3J clonotypes were defined as sequences sharing the same inferred V gene, J gene, and CDR3 amino acid sequence. The percentage overlap between two repertoires was calculated by dividing the number of shared unique clonotypes by the size of the smaller repertoire. Repertoire richness was assessed with RTK rarefaction, the Chao1 estimator, and Recon v2.1 estimates of unobserved clonotypes. OLGA was used to compute generation probabilities for all TCRbeta clonotypes that the gDNA method yielded from a handful of donors. What TCRdb holds here is the immuneACCESS table cut down to in-frame rearrangements. Part of the clones is not present; checked against another copy, under half of the missing clones reflect an unresolved V gene, and the others are unexplained. The V and J calls and clone size were taken over from that table, and D and trimming were inferred from the DNA. The sample table lists around 1.1 million clones, about 72% of them with a count of one. The ten largest clones take up more than 0.85% of the sample.

The junction carries 19 bases between V and J, which are trimmed by 0 bases and 4 bases respectively. CDR1 LNHNV and CDR2 YYDKDF are derived from the germline V gene (reference sequence). Measured from the cysteine to the phenylalanine, the CDR3 is 17 residues long. The read is trimmed to its CDR3 DNA, 51 bases read in frame from base 1. Healthy HIV-negative adults with no recently reported acute infections or vaccinations were included as donors. Every donor was a Caucasian adult residing in Nashville, Tennessee, USA. CD4+ T cells were enriched by magnetic negative selection; naive cells were then positively selected on CD45RA, and the negative fraction formed the memory subset. Blood was collected by leukapheresis, and PBMCs were isolated by Ficoll-Histopaque density gradient centrifugation and then cryopreserved in liquid nitrogen vapor phase. Analytical flow cytometry was used to check the purity and quantity of each magnetically sorted T cell population. Each sorted fraction had its genomic DNA isolated and then quantified by UV absorbance on a Nanodrop 2000c.

What the authors observed across the whole study: Rarefaction of sorted-subset datasets indicated incomplete sequencing despite the large sequencing depth. Based on pairwise subsampling, the degree of clonotype sharing among donors was expected to be affected by sequencing depth. Compared with non-shared clonotypes, clonotypes shared by all four sorted-subset donors had higher generation probabilities. The small number of donors limited the genetic and exposure-history diversity represented. Only blood was sampled, and tissue TCR repertoires likely differ from those in blood. About 5% of naive CD4, around 3.5% of naive CD8, approximately 2% of memory CD4, and approximately 0.4% of memory CD8 clonotypes were shared across several donors. Naive subsets generally had larger estimated clonotype richness than memory subsets did.

The TCR was taken from a man between 18 and 29 years old in good health. Some clones in this sample may be carry-over from other donors' samples. What was sequenced was memory CD4+ T cells from PBMCs. In light of the paper, this sample's cell subset or site label describes: CD45RA-negative fraction. The chain was built from TRBV15 and TRBJ2-7, with no confidently assigned D gene. DNA sequence: TGTGCCACCAGCAGAGATCGGACGACTCAAGTGGTTTACGAGCAGTACTTC. It encodes CATSRDRTTQVVYEQYF.